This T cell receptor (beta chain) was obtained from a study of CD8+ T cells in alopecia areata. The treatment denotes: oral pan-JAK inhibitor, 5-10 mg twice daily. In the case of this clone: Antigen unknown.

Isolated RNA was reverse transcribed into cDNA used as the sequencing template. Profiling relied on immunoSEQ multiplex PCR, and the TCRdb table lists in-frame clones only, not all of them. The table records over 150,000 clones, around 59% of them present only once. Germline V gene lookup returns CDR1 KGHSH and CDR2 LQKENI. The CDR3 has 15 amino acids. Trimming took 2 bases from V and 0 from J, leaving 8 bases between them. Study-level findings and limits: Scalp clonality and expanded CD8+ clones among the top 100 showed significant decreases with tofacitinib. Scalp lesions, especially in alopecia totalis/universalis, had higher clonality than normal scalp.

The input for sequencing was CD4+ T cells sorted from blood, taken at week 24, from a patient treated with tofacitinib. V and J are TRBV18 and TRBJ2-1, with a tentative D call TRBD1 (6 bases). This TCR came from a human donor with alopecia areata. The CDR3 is CASSPIGGSYNEQFF. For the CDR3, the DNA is TGTGCCAGCTCACCAATAGGGGGCTCCTACAATGAGCAGTTCTTC. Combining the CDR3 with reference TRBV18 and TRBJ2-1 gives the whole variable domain NAGVMQNPRHLVRRRGQEARLRCSPMKGHSHVYWYRQLPEEGLKFMVYLQKENIIDESGMPKERFSAEFPKEGPSILRIQQVVRGDSAAYFCASSPIGGSYNEQFFGPGTRLTVL.